A single sample is the source of the 19 T cell receptor beta chains below, sequenced in a study of OX40 agonist ivuxolimab in advanced cancers. Only in-frame clones appear in the TCRdb table, and some are missing; sequencing was by immunoSEQ multiplex PCR. The sample has 35,000 to 45,000 clones; around 84% are singletons. Sequencing used CD4+ or CD8+ T cells sorted from blood, obtained in a trial of the OX40 agonist ivuxolimab. The receptors were sampled from an adult with an advanced solid tumor such as melanoma, head and neck, liver or kidney cancer.

This clone was seen a single time. The V and J genes are TRBV6-5 and TRBJ1-4, with D tentatively TRBD1 (5 bases). This CDR3 has 15 residues. Between the trimmed V and J ends, which lost 0 bases and 5 bases, there was a span of 10 bases. Looked up from germline, CDR1 is MNHEY and CDR2 is SVGAGI. The CDR3 region has the DNA TGTGCCAGCAGTTACTCTTCAAAGGGGAATGAAAAACTGTTTTTT. Encoded protein: CASSYSSKGNEKLFF.

This clone was seen just once. The chain links TRBV28 to TRBJ2-5; D might be TRBD2 (6 bases). Per germline, CDR1 MDHEN and CDR2 SYDVKM. This CDR3 spans 14 amino acids. V lost 6 bases to trimming and J lost 5 bases, with 16 bases between them. The CDR3 spells CASSQPGVEETQYF. CDR3 sequence (DNA): TGTGCCAGCAGCCAACCGGGGGTTGAGGAGACCCAGTACTTC.

This chain uses TRBV6-5 with TRBJ1-1; D not resolved. The CDR3 contains 13 residues. V dropped 3 bases and J dropped 0 bases, with 5 bases sitting between them. CDR1 MNHEY and CDR2 SVGAGI come from the germline V gene. Written as DNA, the CDR3 is TGTGCCAGCAGTTATCTTATGAACACTGAAGCTTTCTTT. Its translation is CASSYLMNTEAFF.

The DNA of the CDR3 is TGTGCCAGCAGCGTAGCTACTAGCGGGGTCTCCTACGAGCAGTACGTC. Amino acids: CASSVATSGVSYEQYV. The chain has TRBV9 and TRBJ2-7; 10 nucleotides match TRBD2. The CDR3 is 16 amino acids. Germline CDR1 SGDLS, CDR2 YYNGEE. V shed 0 bases, J shed 0 bases, and the junction held 3 bases outside the gene matches.

The V gene is TRBV4-3, the J gene TRBJ1-5; D remains ambiguous. V dropped 4 bases and J dropped 3 bases, with 10 bases sitting between them. The CDR3 runs 14 residues. Per the germline V gene, CDR1 is LGHNA and CDR2 is YSLEER. DNA of the CDR3: TGCGCCAGCAGCCTTGACCTCCTCAATCAGCCCCAGCATTTT. Protein sequence: CASSLDLLNQPQHF.

By frequency in the sample, this clone is medium-sized. This chain uses TRBV7-2 with TRBJ2-1, with 10 nucleotides matching TRBD2. The V segment lost 4 bases and the J segment 7 bases; nucleotides outside the gene matches: 7. The CDR3 is made up of 15 amino acids. CDR1 is SGHTA and CDR2 is FQGNSA in the germline V gene. CDR3 in DNA: TGTGCCAGCAGCTGGACAGCGGGGGGGCGAAATGAGCAGTTCTTC. It translates to CASSWTAGGRNEQFF.

The chain links TRBV27 to TRBJ1-1, with 7 bases aligning to TRBD1. Losses at the gene ends were 3 bases for V and 2 bases for J; bases not matched to a gene: 9. CDR3 size: 16 residues. CDR1 is MNHEY, CDR2 SMNVEV, per germline (reference sequence). CDR3 nucleotide sequence: TGTGCCAGCAGTTTCGGGGGACAGTTCCGAAACACTGAAGCTTTCTTT. Its translation: CASSFGGQFRNTEAFF.

The chain links TRBV19 to TRBJ2-1; a weak D match, TRBD2 (5 bases). CDR1 is LNHDA and CDR2 is SQIVND in the germline V gene (reference sequence). The germline V and J ends were trimmed by 4 bases and 3 bases, with 10 bases remaining between them. The CDR3 is 14 residues long. CDR3 sequence: CASSNGNFYNEQFF. The DNA of the CDR3 is TGTGCCAGTAGTAACGGGAACTTCTACAATGAGCAGTTCTTC. Full variable domain (remainder filled in from reference TRBV19 and TRBJ2-1): DGGITQSPKYLFRKEGQNVTLSCEQNLNHDAMYWYRQDPGQGLRLIYYSQIVNDFQKGDIAEGYSVSREKKESFPLTVTSAQKNPTAFYLCASSNGNFYNEQFFGPGTRLTVL.

This clone was recorded only once. The chain carries TRBV6-5 and TRBJ1-1; D remains ambiguous. The CDR3 covers 13 residues. Germline CDR1 reads MNHEY; CDR2 reads SVGAGI. V was shortened by 0 bases and J by 7 bases, with 9 bases between the two germline ends. The CDR3 coding sequence is TGTGCCAGCAGTTACTCTCCCTATTATGAAGCTTTCTTT. Translation: CASSYSPYYEAFF.

The chain is built from TRBV18 and TRBJ2-7; D may be TRBD1 (6 bases). Germline assignment: CDR1 KGHSH and CDR2 LQKENI. Deletions cut 5 bases from V and 1 base from J, with 12 bases between. The CDR3 runs 14 residues. CDR3 coding DNA: TGTGCCAGCTCAACAGGGCTCTCTTCCTACGAGCAGTACTTC. Amino acids: CASSTGLSSYEQYF.

The chain has TRBV7-9 and TRBJ2-5, with D uncertain. This CDR3 spans 14 amino acids. Germline loops: CDR1 SEHNR, CDR2 FQNEAQ (reference sequence). V was pared by 2 bases and J by 0 bases, with 7 bases between. Here the CDR3 DNA reads TGTGCCAGCAGCTTAAGGTCGTACCAAGAGACCCAGTACTTC. Translating gives CASSLRSYQETQYF.

This clone was detected only a few times. This sequence joins TRBV7-2 and TRBJ1-2, with 8 nucleotides matching TRBD1. Germline loops: CDR1 SGHTA, CDR2 FQGNSA. This CDR3 has 17 residues. The V and J ends lost 4 bases and 2 bases, in that order; junction bases with no gene match: 12. The CDR3 nucleotides are TGTGCCAGCAGCTCCACGACAGGGGTCGTAGCCAACTATGGCTACACCTTC. It yields the protein CASSSTTGVVANYGYTF.

This clone was observed a handful of times. The chain links TRBV2 to TRBJ2-1, with TRBD2 as a possible D gene (6 bases). V lost 5 bases and J lost 6, with 11 bases in between. CDR1 and CDR2 from the germline V gene are SNHLY and FYNNEI. The CDR3 spans 13 residues. The DNA for the CDR3 is TGTGCCAGCAGTCCCGGACTACCCAATGAGCAGTTCTTC. Its protein product is CASSPGLPNEQFF. The full variable domain, completed using reference TRBV2 and TRBJ2-1, is EPEVTQTPSHQVTQMGQEVILRCVPISNHLYFYWYRQILGQKVEFLVSFYNNEISEKSEIFDDQFSVERPDGSNFTLKIRSTKLEDSAMYFCASSPGLPNEQFFGPGTRLTVL.

The chain employs TRBV28 and TRBJ1-2; no clear D gene. The CDR3 covers 12 residues. The germline CDR1 and CDR2 sequences are MDHEN and SYDVKM. The V and J ends lost 8 bases and 4 bases respectively, with 11 bases between them. The chain's CDR3 is CASLDGPYGYTF. CDR3 bases: TGTGCCAGCCTGGACGGCCCCTATGGCTACACCTTC.

The rearrangement uses TRBV15 and TRBJ2-3; 10 bases align to TRBD1. The CDR3 totals 16 residues. Germline CDR1 and CDR2: LNHNV and YYDKDF (reference sequence). V gave up 5 bases and J gave up 3 bases; unmatched junction bases: 8. The CDR3 spells CATSRPGQGMTDTQYF. CDR3 coding DNA: TGTGCCACCAGCCGCCCGGGACAGGGGATGACAGATACGCAGTATTTT.

The chain employs TRBV7-9 and TRBJ1-2; D is ambiguous. Germline V gene lookup returns CDR1 SEHNR and CDR2 FQNEAQ (reference sequence). Between the trimmed V and J ends, which lost 3 bases and 6 bases, there was a span of 14 bases. The CDR3 is 14 amino acids. The CDR3 protein is CASSLKVPWDGYTF. In nucleotides, the CDR3 is TGTGCCAGCAGCTTGAAGGTCCCGTGGGATGGCTACACCTTC. The full variable domain, rest sourced from reference TRBV7-9 and TRBJ1-2, is DTGVSQNPRHKITKRGQNVTFRCDPISEHNRLYWYRQTLGQGPEFLTYFQNEAQLEKSRLLSDRFSAERPKGSFSTLEIQRTEQGDSAMYLCASSLKVPWDGYTFGSGTRLTVV.

This chain uses TRBV9 with TRBJ2-1; TRBD2 matches 7 bases. V trimming: 0 bases; J trimming: 8 bases; junction bases outside the gene matches: 5. CDR3 length: 14 amino acids. Per the germline V gene, CDR1 is SGDLS and CDR2 is YYNGEE. The CDR3: CASSVAVRGDEQFF. The CDR3 DNA reads as TGTGCCAGCAGCGTAGCTGTTCGGGGGGATGAGCAGTTCTTC.

J is TRBJ2-7 and V is TRBV19; D is unresolved. Trimming removed 5 bases from V and 2 bases from J, with 10 bases in between. Germline-derived CDR1 and CDR2 are LNHDA and SQIVND (reference sequence). The CDR3 runs 13 residues. In DNA form, the CDR3 reads TGTGCCAGTAGTTTTTCCTACCCCTACGAGCAGTACTTC. Amino acids: CASSFSYPYEQYF.

The rearrangement joins TRBV13 to TRBJ2-3, with 10 positions matching TRBD1. After removal of 3 bases from V and 5 bases from J, the junction contained 8 bases not matched to a gene. From germline, CDR1 is PRHDT and CDR2 FYEKMQ (reference sequence). The CDR3 spans 16 residues. The CDR3 reads CASSFSGTGVIDTQYF. CDR3 bases: TGTGCCAGCAGCTTTTCCGGGACAGGGGTTATAGATACGCAGTATTTT.